What follows are 10 T cell receptor beta chains derived from one specimen sequenced in a study of shared clonotypes between healthy human individuals. Some clones are missing from TCRdb's copy, which holds only in-frame ones; the method was immunoSEQ multiplex PCR. The sample has about 2.3 million clones; roughly 93% are singletons. Material: naive CD4+ T cells from PBMCs. Described subset: CD45RA+ positively selected. The receptors stem from a man younger than 35 in good health. Some clones in this sample may be carry-over from other donors' samples.

This clone was observed once. This chain joins TRBV19 and TRBJ1-1; D possibly corresponds to TRBD1 (6 bases). Trimming cost V 4 bases and J 4 bases, with 10 bases left between them. The CDR3 sequence is 13 residues long. Looked up from germline, CDR1 is LNHDA and CDR2 is SQIVND (reference sequence). In nucleotides, the CDR3 is TGTGCCAGTAGTAAAGGCAGGGGCACTGAAGCTTTCTTT. As protein: CASSKGRGTEAFF.

This clone came up a few times. The chain couples TRBV4-2 to TRBJ1-3; 8 positions agree with TRBD1. This CDR3 region has 14 residues. The germline V gene encodes CDR1 LGHNA and CDR2 YNFKEQ. Germline trimming cut 4 bases from V and 2 bases from J; bases unmatched to any gene: 1. The CDR3 DNA sequence: TGTGCCAGCAGCCCGGACAGGGCTGGAAACACCATATATTTT. It yields the protein CASSPDRAGNTIYF.

This clone was seen once. J is TRBJ1-4 and V is TRBV4-2; TRBD1 aligns across 7 bases. Germline values: CDR1 LGHNA, CDR2 YNFKEQ. The CDR3 loop spans 15 amino acids. Unmatched junction bases numbered 2, after V lost 0 bases and J lost 4 bases. Here the CDR3 DNA reads TGTGCCAGCAGCCAAGAGGGGACAGTTAATGAAAAACTGTTTTTT. Translation: CASSQEGTVNEKLFF.

This clone was seen once. The chain links TRBV10-3 to TRBJ2-7, with 7 bases fitting TRBD1. Germline values: CDR1 ENHRY, CDR2 SYGVKD. Germline trimming cut 10 bases from V and 0 bases from J; bases unmatched to any gene: 18. The CDR3 is made up of 17 amino acids. This chain's CDR3 is CATKGPPNRGPSYEQYF. CDR3 nucleotides: TGTGCCACCAAAGGCCCTCCCAACAGGGGCCCCTCCTACGAGCAGTACTTC.

V is TRBV7-3 and J is TRBJ2-7, with TRBD1 matching over 7 bases. The V gene's germline CDR1 is SGHTA and CDR2 FQGTGA. This CDR3 has 13 amino acids. V shed 5 bases, J shed 5 bases, and the junction held 6 bases outside the gene matches. The CDR3 reads CASSLDRDDEQYF. CDR3 nucleotides: TGTGCCAGCAGCCTAGACAGGGATGACGAGCAGTACTTC.

This clone was seen once. V usage is TRBV10-1 and J usage is TRBJ2-1; D is ambiguous. In germline, CDR1 is WNHNN, CDR2 SYGVQD (reference sequence). This CDR3 is built from 17 residues. V gave up 2 bases and J gave up 1 base, with 15 bases separating them. CDR3 in DNA: TGCGCCAGCAGTGAGACGGGTGTCCTCCCTTCCTACAATGAGCAGTTCTTC. Translating it yields CASSETGVLPSYNEQFF.

The V call is TRBV5-6, the J call TRBJ2-7; D is uncertain. CDR3 length: 12 amino acids. V lost 3 bases to trimming and J lost 6 bases, with 10 bases between them. Germline-derived CDR1 and CDR2 are SGHDT and YYEEEE. The CDR3 DNA sequence: TGTGCCAGCAGCTCCGTCCCCGGCGAGCAGTACTTC. Its protein is CASSSVPGEQYF.

This chain links TRBV19 with TRBJ1-5; D is unclear. Germline V lookup: CDR1 LNHDA, CDR2 SQIVND (reference sequence). The CDR3 sequence is 14 residues long. V was clipped by 3 bases and J by 5 bases, with 11 bases between them. The CDR3 sequence is CASSISGRDQPQHF. The CDR3 DNA reads TGTGCCAGTAGTATTTCGGGGAGGGATCAGCCCCAGCATTTT.

The chain carries TRBV29-1 and TRBJ2-1; D gene ambiguous. Trimming took off 4 bases at V and 12 bases at J, with 22 bases between the two ends. Germline-derived CDR1 and CDR2 are SQVTM and ANQGSEA. The CDR3 covers 14 residues. The CDR3, as DNA: TGCAGCGTTGTTAGGGCCGAGGTAGGTGCGGCGCAGTTCTTC. Protein sequence: CSVVRAEVGAAQFF.

The chain joins TRBV25-1 to TRBJ1-3; D not resolved. Germline CDR1 and CDR2: MGHDK and SYGVNS. The CDR3 contains 13 residues. V was shortened by 4 bases and J by 0 bases, with 4 bases between the two germline ends. The CDR3 bases are TGTGCCAGCAGTGCGCACTCTGGAAACACCATATATTTT. Its translation is CASSAHSGNTIYF.